This T cell receptor (beta chain) was observed in a study of response to subunit inactivated influenza vaccine. Study-wide findings and caveats: The study's authors posited that every seasonal influenza vaccination enlists few new T cells.

The germline V gene has CDR1 SEHNR and CDR2 FQNEAQ (reference sequence). The ends were cut back, 8 bases at V and 4 bases at J, with 11 bases in the middle. The CDR3 has 13 amino acids. Concerning this clonotype itself: The antigen is unknown.

TCRdb reanalysed the RT-PCR reads using MiXCR and keeps one entry per CDR3 protein. Of approximately 530,000 distinct CDR3 sequences in the sample, 10% to 15% were seen once. The chain uses TRBV7-9 and TRBJ2-2; TRBD1 is a possible D gene (5 bases). This receptor was obtained from a man aged 45-60 years who received an inactivated influenza vaccine. This specimen was PBMCs from blood, taken 45 days after vaccination. As DNA, the CDR3 is TGTGCCAGCCGGATAAGGGGCACCGGGGAGCTGTTTTTT. Protein sequence: CASRIRGTGELFF.